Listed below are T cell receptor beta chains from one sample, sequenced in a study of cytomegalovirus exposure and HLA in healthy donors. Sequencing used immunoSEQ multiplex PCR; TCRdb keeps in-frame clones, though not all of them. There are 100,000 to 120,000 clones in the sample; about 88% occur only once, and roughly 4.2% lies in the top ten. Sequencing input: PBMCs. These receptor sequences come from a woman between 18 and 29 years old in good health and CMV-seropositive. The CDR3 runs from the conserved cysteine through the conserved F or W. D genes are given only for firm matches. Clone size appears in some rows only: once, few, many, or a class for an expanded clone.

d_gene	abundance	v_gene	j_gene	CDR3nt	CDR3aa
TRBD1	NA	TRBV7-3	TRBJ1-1	TGTGCCAGCAGCGCAAGGTACAGGGGTGGGAACACTGAAGCTTTCTTT	CASSARYRGGNTEAFF
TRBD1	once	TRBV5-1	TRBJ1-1	TGCGCCAGCAGCACCGGGACAGTGACGATGAACACTGAAGCTTTCTTT	CASSTGTVTMNTEAFF
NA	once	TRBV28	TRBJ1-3	TGTGCCAGCAGTTATTTAGAGTCCGGTCAGGGCTCCTCTGGAAACACCATATATTTT	CASSYLESGQGSSGNTIYF
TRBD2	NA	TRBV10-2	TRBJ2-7	TGCGCCAGCAGTAAGAAAAGACTAGCGACCTCCTACGAGCAGTACTTC	CASSKKRLATSYEQYF
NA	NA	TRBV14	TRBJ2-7	TGTGCCAGCAGCCAATTCAAGGGGGACACTGAGCAGTACTTC	CASSQFKGDTEQYF
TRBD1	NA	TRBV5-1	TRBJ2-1	TGCGCCAGCAGCCCCGGGACAGGGGGTGGCTATGAGCAGTTCTTC	CASSPGTGGGYEQFF
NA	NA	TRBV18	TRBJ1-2	TGTGCCAGCTCACCACAGGACACTAACTATGGCTACACCTTC	CASSPQDTNYGYTF
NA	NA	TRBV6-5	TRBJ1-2	TGTGCCAGCAGTTACTCGAACGGGAGAGATGGCTACACCTTC	CASSYSNGRDGYTF
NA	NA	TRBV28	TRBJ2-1	TGTGCCACCACTCGCGCGGGCCCCTACAATGAGCAGTTCTTC	CATTRAGPYNEQFF
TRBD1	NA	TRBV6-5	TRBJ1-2	TGTGCCAGCAGACCCTCGGGACAGTCCCTCGGCTACACCTTC	CASRPSGQSLGYTF
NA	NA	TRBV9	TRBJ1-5	TGTGCCAGCAGCGTAGGCCCCCTGGGCAACCAGCCCCAGCATTTT	CASSVGPLGNQPQHF
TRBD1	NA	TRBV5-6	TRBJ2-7	TGTGCCAGCAGCGTGGGTGGACAGGGGCTCTCCTACGAGCAGTACTTC	CASSVGGQGLSYEQYF
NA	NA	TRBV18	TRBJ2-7	TGTGCCAGCTCACCCCCCCAACGCGGGTCCGAGCAGTACTTC	CASSPPQRGSEQYF
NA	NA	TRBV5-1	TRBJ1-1	TGCGCCAGCAGCTTGATTCTCGGGAACACTGAAGCTTTCTTT	CASSLILGNTEAFF
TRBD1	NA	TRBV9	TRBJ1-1	TGTGCCAGCAGCCCGCTTCGGACAGGGGGGACTGAAGCTTTCTTT	CASSPLRTGGTEAFF
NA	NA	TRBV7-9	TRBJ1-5	TGTGCCAGCAGCCCCCCAGGGGGCAATCAGCCCCAGCATTTT	CASSPPGGNQPQHF
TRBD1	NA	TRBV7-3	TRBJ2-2	TGTGCCAGCAGCTCGGACAGGTTGAACACCGGGGAGCTGTTTTTT	CASSSDRLNTGELFF
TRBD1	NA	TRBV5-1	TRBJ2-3	TGCGCCAGCAGCCCTGGCGGGACAGGTTCAGATACGCAGTATTTT	CASSPGGTGSDTQYF
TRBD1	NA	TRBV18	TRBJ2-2	TGTGCCAGCTCACTACCCGGGACAGGCGCCACCGGGGAGCTGTTTTTT	CASSLPGTGATGELFF
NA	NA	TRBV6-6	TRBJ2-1	TGTGCCAGCAGCTCTCGGAGGGGAGGTCACAATGAGCAGTTCTTC	CASSSRRGGHNEQFF
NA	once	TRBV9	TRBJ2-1	TGTGCCAGCAGCTCCCGAGGTAACAATGAGCAGTTCTTC	CASSSRGNNEQFF
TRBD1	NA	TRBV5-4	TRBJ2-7	TGTGCCAGCAGCGATACAGGGGGGAACGAGCAGTACTTC	CASSDTGGNEQYF
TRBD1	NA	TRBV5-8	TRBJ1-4	TGTGCCAGCAGCTTGGAGATTATTAGAGGACAGGGGAGTGAAAAACTGTTTTTT	CASSLEIIRGQGSEKLFF
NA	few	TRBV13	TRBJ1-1	TGTGCCAGCAGCTCCCAGCGGAACACTGAAGCTTTCTTT	CASSSQRNTEAFF
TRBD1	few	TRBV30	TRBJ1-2	TGTGCCTGGAGTCCCAGGGGGGACTATGGCTACACCTTC	CAWSPRGDYGYTF
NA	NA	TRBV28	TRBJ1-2	TGTGCCAGCACCCCCGGGGTCGGCTACACCTTC	CASTPGVGYTF
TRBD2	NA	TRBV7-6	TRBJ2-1	TGTGCCAGCAGCACAGCGGGAGAGTATTACAATGAGCAGTTCTTC	CASSTAGEYYNEQFF
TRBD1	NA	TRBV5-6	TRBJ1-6	TGTGCCAGCAGCTTGGCCCCGGGACAGAATAATTCACCCCTCCACTTT	CASSLAPGQNNSPLHF
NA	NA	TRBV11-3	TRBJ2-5	TGTGCCAGCAGCTTGATAGCAAGTGAGACCCAGTACTTC	CASSLIASETQYF
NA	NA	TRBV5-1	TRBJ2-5	TGCGCCAGCAGCTTGGCCCTCCAGAAAGAGACCCAGTACTTC	CASSLALQKETQYF
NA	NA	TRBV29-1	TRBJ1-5	TGCAGCGTTGGTTTTGCAGGGGAGCAGCCCCAGCATTTT	CSVGFAGEQPQHF
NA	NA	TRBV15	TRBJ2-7	TGTGCCACCAGCAGACAACTCTCCTACGAGCAGTACTTC	CATSRQLSYEQYF
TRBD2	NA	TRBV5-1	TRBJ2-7	TGCGCCAGCAGCTTGGTGTCTAGCGGGAGCATACCCTACGAGCAGTACTTC	CASSLVSSGSIPYEQYF
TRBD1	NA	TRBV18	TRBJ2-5	TGTGCCAGCTCACCAAGGGACAGAGAGACCCAGTACTTC	CASSPRDRETQYF
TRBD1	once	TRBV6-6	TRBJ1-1	TGTGCCAGCAGTTACTCGACGACAGGGGAAGCTTTCTTT	CASSYSTTGEAFF
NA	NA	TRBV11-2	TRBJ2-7	TGTGCCAGCAGCTTATTTTGGCAGGGTATTAATTTCGGCTACGAGCAGTACTTC	CASSLFWQGINFGYEQYF
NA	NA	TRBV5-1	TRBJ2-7	TGCGCCAGCAGCTTGGAGGGGGGGATCGAGCAGTACTTC	CASSLEGGIEQYF
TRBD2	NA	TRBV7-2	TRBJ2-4	TGTGCCAGCAGCTTAGTGGCTCTAGCGGGAGCCAAAAACATTCAGTACTTC	CASSLVALAGAKNIQYF
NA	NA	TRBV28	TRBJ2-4	TGTGCCAGCAGCCCAGGACAGTTGCTAGCCAAAAACATTCAGTACTTC	CASSPGQLLAKNIQYF
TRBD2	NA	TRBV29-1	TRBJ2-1	TGCAGCGTTACTAGCGGGAACGGGGTATACAATGAGCAGTTCTTC	CSVTSGNGVYNEQFF
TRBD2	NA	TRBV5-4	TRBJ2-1	TGTGCCAGCAGCTTGGAAAGCGGGAGATACAATGAGCAGTTCTTC	CASSLESGRYNEQFF
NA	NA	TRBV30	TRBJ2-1	TGTGCCTGGAGTGTACTTGAGAGGGAGAAAGGCCGGGCGCAGTTCTTC	CAWSVLEREKGRAQFF
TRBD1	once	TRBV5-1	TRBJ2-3	TGCGCCAGCAGCTGGACAGGGGTAGGTGCAGATACGCAGTATTTT	CASSWTGVGADTQYF
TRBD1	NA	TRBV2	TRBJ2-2	TGTGCCAGCAGCCGTTTACAGGGGAATGGTCCCGGGGAGCTGTTTTTT	CASSRLQGNGPGELFF
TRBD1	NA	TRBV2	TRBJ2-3	TGTGCCAGCAGCATCGACAGGGCTCCAGATACGCAGTATTTT	CASSIDRAPDTQYF
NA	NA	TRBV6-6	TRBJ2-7	TGTGCCAGGGTAGTATTGGGGGCGAGGCAGTACTTC	CARVVLGARQYF
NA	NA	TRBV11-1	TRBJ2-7	TGTGCCAGCAGCCTCGCTGGGAAGGGGGGGTCCTACGAGCAGTACTTC	CASSLAGKGGSYEQYF
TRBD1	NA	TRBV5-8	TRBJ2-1	TGTGCCAGCAGCTCCGGGACAGGGGGATCCGCAGGTAATGAGCAGTTCTTC	CASSSGTGGSAGNEQFF
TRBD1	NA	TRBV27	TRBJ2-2	TGTGCCAGCAGGACAGGGGCCGGGGAGCTGTTTTTT	CASRTGAGELFF
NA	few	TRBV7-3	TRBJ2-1	TGTGCCAGCAGCTCTACAGGTCGGGATGAGCAGTTCTTC	CASSSTGRDEQFF
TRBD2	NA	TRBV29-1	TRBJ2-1	TGCAGCGTTTCACGGCGGGCGGGGGTTGAGCAGTTCTTC	CSVSRRAGVEQFF
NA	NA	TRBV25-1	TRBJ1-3	TGTGCCAGCAGTTACTCTTCTGGAAACACCATATATTTT	CASSYSSGNTIYF
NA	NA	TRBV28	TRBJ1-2	TGTGCCAGCAGTTATCAGGCTCTTTATGGCTACACCTTC	CASSYQALYGYTF
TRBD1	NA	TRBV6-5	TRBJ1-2	TGTGCCAGCAGTCCCGATGGACAGGGGAGGTATGGCTACACCTTC	CASSPDGQGRYGYTF
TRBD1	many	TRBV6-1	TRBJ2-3	TGTGCCAGCAGTGAAGGGACAGGGGGCGCAGATACGCAGTATTTT	CASSEGTGGADTQYF
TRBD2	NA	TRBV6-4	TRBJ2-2	TGTGCCAGCAGTGATTCTAGCGGGGGGGCCCACACCGGGGAGCTGTTTTTT	CASSDSSGGAHTGELFF
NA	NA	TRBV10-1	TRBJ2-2	TGCGCCAGCAGCCAACAGGGCGCCGGGGAGCTGTTTTTT	CASSQQGAGELFF
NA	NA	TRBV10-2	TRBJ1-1	TGCGCCAGCAGGAACGGACAGCGTGAAGCTTTCTTT	CASRNGQREAFF
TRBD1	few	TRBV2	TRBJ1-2	TGTGCCAGCAGCCCCACAGGGGCGGGGGGCTACACCTTC	CASSPTGAGGYTF
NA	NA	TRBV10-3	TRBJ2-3	TGTGCCATCAGTGAACAGGGTAAATATACGCAGTATTTT	CAISEQGKYTQYF